These T cell receptor beta chains were read from a single sample in a study of blood T cell repertoires in COVID-19. Measured with immunoSEQ multiplex PCR; TCRdb has only the in-frame clones, and not every one. The sample has roughly 260,000 clones; about 88% are singletons. Sequenced material: peripheral blood. The receptor set was obtained from a man aged 55-75 years who had recovered from COVID-19. The CDR3 runs from the conserved cysteine through the conserved F or W. A D gene is named only where the DNA matches it firmly. Rows give clone size only sometimes, using once, few, many, or a class for an expanded clone.

D: .; V: TRBV6-1; J: TRBJ1-2; size: .; CDR3: CASREGVGGYTF; DNA: TGTGCCAGCAGGGAAGGAGTCGGTGGCTACACCTTC
D: TRBD1; V: TRBV18; J: TRBJ2-5; size: once; CDR3: CASSRTGVWETQYF; DNA: TGTGCCAGCTCACGGACAGGGGTATGGGAGACCCAGTACTTC
D: .; V: TRBV12-3/TRBV12-4; J: TRBJ2-7; size: .; CDR3: CASSPVGRYEQYF; DNA: TGTGCCAGCAGCCCGGTGGGGAGGTACGAGCAGTACTTC
D: .; V: TRBV9; J: TRBJ1-1; size: .; CDR3: CASSAYSNTEAFF; DNA: TGTGCCAGCAGCGCCTACAGTAACACTGAAGCTTTCTTT
D: TRBD1; V: TRBV19; J: TRBJ2-2; size: .; CDR3: CASSMYGDRAGELFF; DNA: TGTGCCAGTAGTATGTACGGTGACAGGGCCGGGGAGCTGTTTTTT
D: TRBD1; V: TRBV25-1; J: TRBJ1-2; size: .; CDR3: CASSGNPGQGDTF; DNA: TGTGCCAGCAGTGGAAATCCCGGACAGGGTGACACCTTC
D: .; V: TRBV9; J: TRBJ2-3; size: .; CDR3: CASSVSADTQYF; DNA: TGTGCCAGCAGCGTAAGCGCAGATACGCAGTATTTT
D: TRBD1; V: TRBV19; J: TRBJ1-2; size: once; CDR3: CASRNRGGDGYTF; DNA: TGTGCCAGTAGGAACAGGGGAGGTGATGGCTACACCTTC
D: .; V: TRBV4-2; J: TRBJ1-2; size: .; CDR3: CASSQAATANYGYTF; DNA: TGTGCCAGCAGCCAAGCTGCGACAGCGAACTATGGCTACACCTTC
D: .; V: TRBV6-5; J: TRBJ2-1; size: .; CDR3: CASSSRQNNEQFF; DNA: TGTGCCAGCAGTTCGAGACAGAACAATGAGCAGTTCTTC
D: TRBD1; V: TRBV9; J: TRBJ2-3; size: .; CDR3: CASSVGQGAPNTQYF; DNA: TGTGCCAGCAGCGTGGGACAGGGGGCGCCGAATACGCAGTATTTT
D: .; V: TRBV5-4; J: TRBJ1-2; size: .; CDR3: CASSVFTDSYTF; DNA: TGTGCCAGCAGCGTGTTTACTGACAGCTACACCTTC
D: .; V: TRBV4-2; J: TRBJ2-2; size: .; CDR3: CASSQDDITGELFF; DNA: TGTGCCAGCAGCCAAGACGACATCACCGGGGAGCTGTTTTTT
D: .; V: TRBV5-1; J: TRBJ2-7; size: .; CDR3: CASSLGTSSYEQYF; DNA: TGCGCCAGCAGCTTGGGAACATCCTCCTACGAGCAGTACTTC
D: TRBD1; V: TRBV12-5; J: TRBJ1-3; size: .; CDR3: CASAPGTDGNTIYF; DNA: TGTGCTAGTGCTCCGGGGACAGACGGAAACACCATATATTTT
D: .; V: TRBV7-8; J: TRBJ1-1; size: .; CDR3: CASSLGVRFGTEAFF; DNA: TGTGCCAGCAGCTTAGGGGTCAGGTTTGGCACTGAAGCTTTCTTT
D: TRBD1; V: TRBV29-1; J: TRBJ1-1; size: once; CDR3: CSVEDYRGLNTEAFF; DNA: TGCAGCGTTGAAGATTACAGGGGATTGAACACTGAAGCTTTCTTT